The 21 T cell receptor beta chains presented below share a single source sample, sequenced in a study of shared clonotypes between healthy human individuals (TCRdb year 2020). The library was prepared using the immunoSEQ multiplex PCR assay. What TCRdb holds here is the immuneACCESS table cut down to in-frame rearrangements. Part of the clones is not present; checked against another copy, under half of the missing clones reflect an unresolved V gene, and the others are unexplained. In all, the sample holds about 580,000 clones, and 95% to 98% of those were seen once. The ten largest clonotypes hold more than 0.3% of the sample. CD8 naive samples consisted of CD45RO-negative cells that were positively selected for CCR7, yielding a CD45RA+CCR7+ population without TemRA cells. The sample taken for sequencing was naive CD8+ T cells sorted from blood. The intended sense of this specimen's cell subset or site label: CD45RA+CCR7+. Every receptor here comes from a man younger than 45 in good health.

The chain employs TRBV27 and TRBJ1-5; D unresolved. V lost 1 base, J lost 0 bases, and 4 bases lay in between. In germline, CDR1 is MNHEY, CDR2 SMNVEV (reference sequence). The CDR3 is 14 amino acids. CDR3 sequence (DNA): TGTGCCAGCAGTTTATTGAGTAGCAATCAGCCCCAGCATTTT. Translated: CASSLLSSNQPQHF.

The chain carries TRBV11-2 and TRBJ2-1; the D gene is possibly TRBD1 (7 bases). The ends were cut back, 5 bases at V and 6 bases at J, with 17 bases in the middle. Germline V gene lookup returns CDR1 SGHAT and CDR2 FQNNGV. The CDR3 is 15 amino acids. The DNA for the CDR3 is TGTGCCAGCAGCATTTTCCGACAGGGAGGCAATGAGCAGTTCTTC. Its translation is CASSIFRQGGNEQFF. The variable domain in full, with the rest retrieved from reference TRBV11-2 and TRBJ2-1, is EAGVAQSPRYKIIEKRQSVAFWCNPISGHATLYWYQQILGQGPKLLIQFQNNGVVDDSQLPKDRFSAERLKGVDSTLKIQPAKLEDSAVYLCASSIFRQGGNEQFFGPGTRLTVL.

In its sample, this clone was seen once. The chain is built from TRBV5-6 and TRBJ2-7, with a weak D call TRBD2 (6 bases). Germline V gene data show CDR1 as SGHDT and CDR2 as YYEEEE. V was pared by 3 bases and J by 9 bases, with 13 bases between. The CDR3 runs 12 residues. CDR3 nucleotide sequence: TGTGCCAGCAGCTCTTACCCGGAGGGGCAGTACTTC. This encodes CASSSYPEGQYF.

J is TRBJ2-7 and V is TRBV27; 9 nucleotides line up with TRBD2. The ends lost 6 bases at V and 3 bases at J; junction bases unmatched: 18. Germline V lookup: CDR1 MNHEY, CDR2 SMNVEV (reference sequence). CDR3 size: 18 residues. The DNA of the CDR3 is TGTGCCAGCAGCTCCAGTCAGCGGGGGGCGGGAGACAACTACGAGCAGTACTTC. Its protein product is CASSSSQRGAGDNYEQYF.

CDR3 protein: CASSTLAEPSDEQFF. In nucleotides, the CDR3 is TGTGCCAGCAGTACCTTAGCGGAGCCCAGCGATGAGCAGTTCTTC. This chain links TRBV27 with TRBJ2-1; maybe TRBD2 (6 bases). CDR1 and CDR2 from the germline V gene are MNHEY and SMNVEV (reference sequence). V lost 5 bases, J lost 8 bases, and 19 bases lay in between. CDR3 length equals 15 residues.

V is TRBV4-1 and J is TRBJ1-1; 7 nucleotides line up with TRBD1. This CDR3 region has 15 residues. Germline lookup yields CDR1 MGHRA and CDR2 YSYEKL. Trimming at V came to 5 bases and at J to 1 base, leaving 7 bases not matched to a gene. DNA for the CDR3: TGCGCCAGCAGCTATCGCAGGGGGGGGAACACTGAAGCTTTCTTT. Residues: CASSYRRGGNTEAFF.

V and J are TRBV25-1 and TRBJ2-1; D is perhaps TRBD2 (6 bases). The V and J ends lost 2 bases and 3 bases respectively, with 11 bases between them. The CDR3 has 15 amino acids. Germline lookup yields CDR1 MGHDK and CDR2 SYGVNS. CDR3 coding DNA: TGTGCCAGCAGTGAAGAGCTAGCGAGCTACAATGAGCAGTTCTTC. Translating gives CASSEELASYNEQFF.

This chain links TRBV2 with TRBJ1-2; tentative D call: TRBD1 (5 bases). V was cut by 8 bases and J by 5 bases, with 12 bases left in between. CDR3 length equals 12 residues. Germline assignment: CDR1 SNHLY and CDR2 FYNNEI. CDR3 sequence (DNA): TGTGCCAGCCTAGGGACCAAATATGGCTACACCTTC. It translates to CASLGTKYGYTF.

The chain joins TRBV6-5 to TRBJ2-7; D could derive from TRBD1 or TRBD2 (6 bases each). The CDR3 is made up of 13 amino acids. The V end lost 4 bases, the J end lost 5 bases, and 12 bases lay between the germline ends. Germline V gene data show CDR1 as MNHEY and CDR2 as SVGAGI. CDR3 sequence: CASSLGGLDEQYF. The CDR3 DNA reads TGTGCCAGCAGTTTGGGGGGCTTGGACGAGCAGTACTTC.

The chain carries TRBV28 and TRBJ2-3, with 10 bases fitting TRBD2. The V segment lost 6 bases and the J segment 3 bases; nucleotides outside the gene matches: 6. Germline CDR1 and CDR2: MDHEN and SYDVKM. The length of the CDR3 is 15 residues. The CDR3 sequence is CASRSGRAWTDTQYF. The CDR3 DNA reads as TGTGCCAGCAGGAGCGGGAGGGCCTGGACAGATACGCAGTATTTT.

The CDR3 bases are TGTGCCAGCAGCGTAGGCCGAAGTGTTCGCAATGAGCAGTTCTTC. Amino acids: CASSVGRSVRNEQFF. The gene calls are TRBV9 and TRBJ2-1, with unresolved D. CDR1 SGDLS and CDR2 YYNGEE come from the germline V gene. Trimming pared 0 bases from V and 6 bases from J, leaving 13 bases between. This CDR3 comprises 15 residues.

The CDR3 DNA reads as TGTGCCAGCTCACTAACAGGGGCGCTAGCATATGAGCAGTTCTTC. Translation: CASSLTGALAYEQFF. V and J are TRBV18 and TRBJ2-1; 7 bases line up with TRBD1. Germline trimming cut 4 bases from V and 8 bases from J; bases unmatched to any gene: 11. Germline-derived CDR1 and CDR2 are KGHSH and LQKENI. The CDR3 totals 15 residues.

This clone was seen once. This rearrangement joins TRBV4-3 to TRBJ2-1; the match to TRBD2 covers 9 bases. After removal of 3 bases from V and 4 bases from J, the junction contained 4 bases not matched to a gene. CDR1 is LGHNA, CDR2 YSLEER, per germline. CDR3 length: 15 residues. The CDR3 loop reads CASSQRLAGYNEQFF. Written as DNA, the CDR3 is TGCGCCAGCAGCCAGAGGCTAGCGGGATACAATGAGCAGTTCTTC.

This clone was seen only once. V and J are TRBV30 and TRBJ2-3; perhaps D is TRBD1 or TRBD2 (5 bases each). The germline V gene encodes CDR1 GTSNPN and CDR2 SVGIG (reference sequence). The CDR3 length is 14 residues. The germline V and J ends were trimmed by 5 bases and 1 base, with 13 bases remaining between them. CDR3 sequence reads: CAWAPGPRTDTQYF. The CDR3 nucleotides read TGTGCCTGGGCGCCGGGACCGCGCACAGATACGCAGTATTTT.

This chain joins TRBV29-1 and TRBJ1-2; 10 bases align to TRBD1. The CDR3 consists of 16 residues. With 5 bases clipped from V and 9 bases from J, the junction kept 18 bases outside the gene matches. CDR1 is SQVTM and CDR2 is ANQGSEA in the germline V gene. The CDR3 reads CSVPTRCTGQGICYTF. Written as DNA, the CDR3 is TGCAGCGTTCCGACACGCTGCACGGGACAGGGGATTTGCTACACCTTC.

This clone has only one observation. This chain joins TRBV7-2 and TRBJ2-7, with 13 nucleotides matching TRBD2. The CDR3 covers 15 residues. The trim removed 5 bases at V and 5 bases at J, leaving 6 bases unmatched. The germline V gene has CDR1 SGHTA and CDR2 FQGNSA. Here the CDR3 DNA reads TGTGCCAGCAGCCCTCGGACTAGCGGGAGACACGAGCAGTACTTC. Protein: CASSPRTSGRHEQYF. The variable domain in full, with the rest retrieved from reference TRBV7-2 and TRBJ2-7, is GAGVSQSPSNKVTEKGKDVELRCDPISGHTALYWYRQSLGQGLEFLIYFQGNSAPDKSGLPSDRFSAERTGGSVSTLTIQRTQQEDSAVYLCASSPRTSGRHEQYFGPGTRLTVT.

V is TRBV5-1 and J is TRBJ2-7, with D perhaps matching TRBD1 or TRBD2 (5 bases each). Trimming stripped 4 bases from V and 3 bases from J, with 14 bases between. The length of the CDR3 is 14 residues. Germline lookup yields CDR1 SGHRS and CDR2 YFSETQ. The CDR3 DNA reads TGCGCCAGCAGCGCCGGGACCGCCCTCTACGAGCAGTACTTC. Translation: CASSAGTALYEQYF.

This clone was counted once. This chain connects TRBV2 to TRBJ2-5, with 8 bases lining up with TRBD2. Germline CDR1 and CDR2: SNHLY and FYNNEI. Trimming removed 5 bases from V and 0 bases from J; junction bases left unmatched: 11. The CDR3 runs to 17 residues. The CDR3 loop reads CASSNPPGGGYQETQYF. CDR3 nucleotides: TGTGCCAGCAGTAATCCCCCCGGGGGGGGGTACCAAGAGACCCAGTACTTC.

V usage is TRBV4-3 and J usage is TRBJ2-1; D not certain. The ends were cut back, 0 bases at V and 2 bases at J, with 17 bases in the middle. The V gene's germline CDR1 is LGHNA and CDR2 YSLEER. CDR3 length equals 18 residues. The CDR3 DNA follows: TGCGCCAGCAGCCAAGACCCTAGGGCACCAGTCCCCTACAATGAGCAGTTCTTC. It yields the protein CASSQDPRAPVPYNEQFF.

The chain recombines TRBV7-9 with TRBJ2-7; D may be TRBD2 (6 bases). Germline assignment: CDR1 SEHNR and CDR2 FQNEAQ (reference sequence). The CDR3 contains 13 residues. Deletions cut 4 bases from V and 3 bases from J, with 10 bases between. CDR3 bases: TGTGCCAGCAGCTGGGGGGTGCTCTACGAGCAGTACTTC. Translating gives CASSWGVLYEQYF.

The CDR3 reads CASSFRSHYEQFF. Here the CDR3 DNA reads TGTGCCAGCAGCTTTCGGAGCCACTATGAGCAGTTCTTC. The genes are TRBV13 and TRBJ2-1; D unresolved. The CDR3 runs 13 residues. Trimming took off 3 bases at V and 8 bases at J, with 11 bases between the two ends. Germline CDR1 reads PRHDT; CDR2 reads FYEKMQ (reference sequence).